This T cell receptor (beta chain) emerged from a study of somatic mutations in cytotoxic T cells in rheumatoid arthritis. TCRdb keeps only in-frame clones here, not all; method: immunoSEQ multiplex PCR. The sample has more than 15,000 clones, around 80% seen once. Germline V gene lookup returns CDR1 LNHDA and CDR2 SQIVND (reference sequence). Trimming stripped 8 bases from V and 4 bases from J, with 21 bases between. The CDR3 is 16 amino acids. In the case of this clone: What it binds is not known.

Study-wide results and limits: CD8+ T-cell clonality showed no significant difference between rheumatoid arthritis patients and age-matched healthy controls.

The sample was CD8+ T cells sorted from blood. This TCR was recovered from an adult with rheumatoid arthritis. The chain recombines TRBV19 with TRBJ2-1; TRBD2 might be the D (6 bases). The CDR3 loop is CASGRGGRTTYNEQFF. The CDR3 DNA follows: TGTGCCAGTGGCCGGGGAGGACGAACGACTTACAATGAGCAGTTCTTC.